These 27 T cell receptor beta chains came from one sample sequenced in a study of liver allograft versus peripheral blood T cells. Study context: Graft-liver T cell receptor repertoires were compared against recipient peripheral blood repertoires.

One entry per CDR3 protein, called by TCRdb with MiXCR from the reads. The data hold about 14,000 distinct CDR3 sequences, with approximately 20% observed a single time. The receptors shown here come from a human patient who had a liver transplant. These T cells may partly come from the graft donor.

In its sample, this clonotype was seen a few times. This chain joins TRBV20-1 and TRBJ2-3; the D gene could be TRBD1 or TRBD2 (6 bases each). This CDR3 has 15 amino acids. CDR1 is DFQATT and CDR2 is SNEGSKA in the germline V gene (reference sequence). V was shortened by 2 bases and J by 3 bases, with 15 bases between the two germline ends. DNA for the CDR3: TGCAGTGCTAGACAGAATGGGGGGCGTACAGATACGCAGTATTTT. This encodes CSARQNGGRTDTQYF.

The V and J genes are TRBV29-1 and TRBJ2-7, with 10 bases that match TRBD2. The CDR3 has 15 amino acids. Germline assignment: CDR1 SQVTM and CDR2 ANQGSEA. J lost 4 bases, V lost 5 bases, and 11 bases had no gene match. The CDR3 DNA reads TGCAGCGTTTTTGTCTGGTCTAGCGGGGGATACGAGCAGTACTTC. Its translation: CSVFVWSSGGYEQYF.

V and J are TRBV5-4 and TRBJ1-6, with D perhaps matching TRBD1 (6 bases). The V gene's germline CDR1 is SGHNT and CDR2 YYREEE (reference sequence). The V end lost 1 base, the J end lost 7 bases, and 12 bases lay between the germline ends. The CDR3 totals 15 residues. The CDR3 DNA reads TGTGCCAGCAGCTTGTTTTTTCAGGGGAATTCACCCCTCCACTTT. This codes for CASSLFFQGNSPLHF.

This clonotype has a count of ten or more. The chain is built from TRBV6-5 and TRBJ2-7, with D possibly being TRBD1 (5 bases). The CDR3 consists of 16 residues. Germline V gene data show CDR1 as MNHEY and CDR2 as SVGAGI. Trimming shortened V by 6 bases and J by 2 bases, and 20 bases separated the two germline ends. The CDR3 DNA sequence: TGTGCCAGCAGCACCCTGGGCAGGGCAAATACCTACGAGCAGTACTTC. This encodes CASSTLGRANTYEQYF.

This clonotype was recorded at least ten times. This chain joins TRBV6-5 and TRBJ1-4, with 9 bases aligning to TRBD1. The trim removed 5 bases at V and 4 bases at J, leaving 5 bases unmatched. Germline lookup yields CDR1 MNHEY and CDR2 SVGAGI. This CDR3 is built from 15 residues. CDR3 protein: CASSDWTGVNEKLFF. CDR3 DNA: TGTGCCAGCAGTGACTGGACAGGGGTTAATGAAAAACTGTTTTTT.

The chain carries TRBV27 and TRBJ2-7; 9 positions match TRBD1. CDR3 length: 16 amino acids. Germline CDR1 is MNHEY and CDR2 is SMNVEV (reference sequence). The junction had 8 bases not matched to a gene; V was cut back by 4 bases and J by 1 base. As DNA, the CDR3 is TGTGCCAGCAGTTCCGGGACAGGGAAACGATCCTACGAGCAGTACTTC. Translated: CASSSGTGKRSYEQYF.

By sample fraction, this clonotype is medium-sized. The chain recombines TRBV6-1 with TRBJ2-2; D might be TRBD1 (5 bases). Germline CDR1 and CDR2: MNHNS and SASEGT. V was pared by 6 bases and J by 4 bases, with 9 bases between. This CDR3 has 13 amino acids. Written as DNA, the CDR3 is TGTGCCAGCAGGGCAGGGTTCACCGGGGAGCTGTTTTTT. It specifies CASRAGFTGELFF.

This clonotype was recorded at least ten times. This rearrangement joins TRBV5-6 to TRBJ2-5, with a tentative D call TRBD2 (6 bases). Deletions cut 3 bases from V and 4 bases from J, with 10 bases between. Germline V lookup: CDR1 SGHDT, CDR2 YYEEEE. The CDR3 extends over 13 amino acids. The CDR3 DNA reads TGTGCCAGCAGCTCCCGGGAGAGAGAGACCCAGTACTTC. This sequence encodes CASSSRERETQYF.

This clonotype has a count of ten or more. The V call is TRBV18, the J call TRBJ2-3; no firm D call. V was shortened by 0 bases and J by 4 bases, with 8 bases between the two germline ends. The CDR3 sequence is 14 residues long. Germline CDR1 KGHSH, CDR2 LQKENI. CDR3 sequence (DNA): TGTGCCAGCTCACCACCGGGTAGTGCAGATACGCAGTATTTT. Its translation is CASSPPGSADTQYF.

By its share, this clonotype is medium-sized. The chain links TRBV19 to TRBJ2-6; a weak D match, TRBD1 (5 bases). Germline CDR1 LNHDA, CDR2 SQIVND (reference sequence). The CDR3 consists of 16 residues. Between the trimmed V and J ends, which lost 7 bases and 4 bases, there was a span of 17 bases. This CDR3 reads CASTGLDGAGANVLTF. The DNA for the CDR3 is TGTGCCAGTACAGGCTTGGATGGGGCCGGGGCCAACGTCCTGACTTTC.

In this sample, this clonotype is medium-sized (0.01 to 0.1%). The CDR3, as DNA: TGTGCCAGCAGCCGACAGGGGAACCGACTCGACAATGAGCAGTTCTTC. It codes for CASSRQGNRLDNEQFF. This chain links TRBV6-1 with TRBJ2-1, with 8 bases matching TRBD1. The length of the CDR3 is 16 residues. Germline V gene sequence: CDR1 MNHNS, CDR2 SASEGT. The V gene end was trimmed by 6 bases and the J gene end by 5 bases; junction bases not matched to a gene: 12.

The chain links TRBV20-1 to TRBJ2-4; the match to TRBD1 covers 10 bases. Germline CDR1 and CDR2: DFQATT and SNEGSKA (reference sequence). Germline trimming cut 5 bases from V and 3 bases from J; bases unmatched to any gene: 4. CDR3 length: 14 residues. DNA for the CDR3: TGCAGTGCTGGAGGGGACAGGGGCAAAAACATTCAGTACTTC. It specifies CSAGGDRGKNIQYF.

This chain joins TRBV28 and TRBJ2-3; 11 bases map to TRBD2. J lost 0 bases, V lost 7 bases, and 3 bases had no gene match. Germline V gene sequence: CDR1 MDHEN, CDR2 SYDVKM. The CDR3 loop spans 15 amino acids. CDR3: CASITSGRSTDTQYF. DNA for the CDR3: TGTGCCAGCATAACTAGCGGGAGAAGCACAGATACGCAGTATTTT.

The table lists this clonotype with a few counts. The chain links TRBV19 to TRBJ2-7; D is perhaps TRBD1 (5 bases). The CDR3 consists of 13 residues. CDR1 and CDR2 (germline): LNHDA, SQIVND (reference sequence). Trimming shortened V by 1 base and J by 3 bases, and 7 bases separated the two germline ends. The CDR3 nucleotides are TGTGCCAGTAGTATAGCGCAGGGCTACGAGCAGTACTTC. This encodes CASSIAQGYEQYF.

Sample share makes this clonotype medium-sized. The chain combines TRBV15 with TRBJ2-1, with a weak D call TRBD2 (5 bases). This CDR3 region has 15 residues. V lost 0 bases to trimming and J lost 7 bases, with 13 bases between them. Germline CDR1 and CDR2: LNHNV and YYDKDF (reference sequence). The CDR3 coding sequence is TGTGCCACCAGCAGAGATCAAGCTAGCTATAATGAGCAGTTCTTC. Translating it yields CATSRDQASYNEQFF.

In this sample, this clonotype turned up a few times. The CDR3: CAWSTPSLVGGYTF. The CDR3 DNA reads TGTGCCTGGAGTACCCCTTCGCTGGTTGGGGGCTACACCTTC. The chain couples TRBV30 to TRBJ1-2; D ambiguous. V was cut by 2 bases and J by 8 bases, with 18 bases left in between. The CDR3 runs 14 residues. Germline V CDR1 and CDR2: GTSNPN, SVGIG (reference sequence).

By frequency in the sample, this clonotype is medium-sized. This chain links TRBV14 with TRBJ1-1; D is ambiguous. The CDR3 spans 11 residues. The germline CDR1 and CDR2 sequences are SGHDN and FVKESK. Trimming took off 4 bases at V and 10 bases at J, with 10 bases between the two ends. This CDR3 is CASSPYVGAFF. CDR3 nucleotides: TGTGCCAGCAGCCCCTACGTGGGAGCTTTCTTT.

The chain carries TRBV11-2 and TRBJ2-5, with TRBD1 matching 9 bases. This CDR3 spans 14 amino acids. The germline gives CDR1 SGHAT, CDR2 FQNNGV. Trimming removed 5 bases from V and 5 bases from J; junction bases left unmatched: 6. CDR3: CASSPQGAGETQYF. The CDR3 DNA sequence: TGTGCCAGCAGCCCACAGGGGGCAGGGGAGACCCAGTACTTC.

Ten or more counts support this clonotype. The chain links TRBV11-1 to TRBJ2-3, with 7 nucleotides matching TRBD1. CDR1 is SGHAT and CDR2 is FQDESV in the germline V gene (reference sequence). The CDR3 covers 15 residues. Losses at the gene ends were 5 bases for V and 0 bases for J; bases not matched to a gene: 5. In nucleotides, the CDR3 is TGTGCCAGCAGCCTCGGACAGGTTAGCACAGATACGCAGTATTTT. This gives the protein CASSLGQVSTDTQYF.

This clonotype is medium-sized by share. The rearrangement uses TRBV7-2 and TRBJ1-1, with D unresolved. The CDR3 runs to 12 residues. Per the germline V gene, CDR1 is SGHTA and CDR2 is FQGNSA. The V gene lost 1 base and the J gene lost 7 bases, with 7 bases spanning the gap. CDR3 nucleotides: TGTGCCAGCAGCTTAGGTCAGCGTGAAGCTTTCTTT. Translated: CASSLGQREAFF.

By its share, this clonotype is medium-sized. The rearrangement links TRBV18 to TRBJ1-2; 10 bases fit TRBD1. Germline-derived CDR1 and CDR2 are KGHSH and LQKENI. The J segment lost 3 bases and the V segment lost 6 bases, leaving 7 bases of the junction unmatched. This CDR3 has 15 amino acids. CDR3 nucleotides: TGTGCCAGCTCCCCGGGACAGGGGATGGACTATGGCTACACCTTC. It codes for CASSPGQGMDYGYTF. The full variable domain, in which reference TRBV18 and TRBJ1-2 provide the parts outside the CDR3, is NAGVMQNPRHLVRRRGQEARLRCSPMKGHSHVYWYRQLPEEGLKFMVYLQKENIIDESGMPKERFSAEFPKEGPSILRIQQVVRGDSAAYFCASSPGQGMDYGYTFGSGTRLTVV.

This clonotype was found many times. This sequence joins TRBV24-1 and TRBJ2-5; a possible D gene is TRBD1 (5 bases). This CDR3 spans 15 amino acids. Trimming removed 0 bases from V and 4 bases from J, with 11 bases in between. Germline CDR1 is KGHDR and CDR2 is SFDVKD. The CDR3 sequence is CATSDLSGMGETQYF. CDR3 DNA sequence: TGTGCCACCAGTGATTTGTCAGGGATGGGAGAGACCCAGTACTTC.

In its sample, this clonotype was seen many times. The V call is TRBV6-6, the J call TRBJ2-6; D remains ambiguous. The CDR3 runs 14 residues. V was trimmed by 0 bases and J by 7 bases, leaving 7 bases between them. The germline gives CDR1 MNHNY, CDR2 SVGAGI (reference sequence). The CDR3 region is CASSYSKDANVLTF. CDR3 coding DNA: TGTGCCAGCAGTTACTCGAAGGACGCCAACGTCCTGACTTTC.

This clonotype has just a few counts. The genes are TRBV19 and TRBJ1-5; D remains ambiguous. The CDR3 spans 12 residues. CDR1 is LNHDA, CDR2 SQIVND, per germline (reference sequence). The V gene lost 5 bases and the J gene lost 6 bases, with 8 bases spanning the gap. This CDR3 reads CASSWTGQPQHF. The CDR3 nucleotides read TGTGCCAGTAGTTGGACGGGTCAGCCCCAGCATTTT.

This clonotype was detected only a few times. J is TRBJ2-5 and V is TRBV7-9, with D possibly matching TRBD1 (5 bases). Germline V gene data show CDR1 as SEHNR and CDR2 as FQNEAQ (reference sequence). The V and J ends lost 0 bases and 1 base respectively, with 12 bases between them. This CDR3 spans 16 amino acids. The CDR3 loop reads CASSLAVGPTQETQYF. In nucleotides, the CDR3 is TGTGCCAGCAGCTTAGCTGTGGGGCCAACCCAAGAGACCCAGTACTTC.

This clonotype was seen at least ten times. The chain has TRBV6-5 and TRBJ1-5; D is ambiguous. Trimming removed 4 bases at V and 7 bases at J, with 8 bases between. The CDR3 is made up of 12 amino acids. CDR1 MNHEY and CDR2 SVGAGI come from the germline V gene. CDR3 region: CASSSPGQPQHF. CDR3 nucleotides: TGTGCCAGCAGTTCCCCGGGGCAGCCCCAGCATTTT.

This clonotype appeared many times. The chain has TRBV6-1 and TRBJ2-7, with D tentatively TRBD1 (5 bases). Trimming stripped 4 bases from V and 6 bases from J, with 19 bases between. Germline CDR1 is MNHNS and CDR2 is SASEGT. There are 15 residues in the CDR3. The CDR3 DNA is TGTGCCAGCAGTGCAACCCCGCAGGGTTATGGCGAGCAGTACTTC. Amino acids: CASSATPQGYGEQYF.